These 20 T cell receptor beta chains originate from one sample sequenced in a study of T-cell memory formation after mild COVID-19. TCRdb fed the 5' RACE reads into MiXCR, producing one record per CDR3 protein. The sample holds some 54,000 distinct CDR3 sequences, more than 8% seen once. The sample consisted of PBMCs or a T cell subset sorted from them (not recorded which). Every receptor here comes from a man between 18 and 29 years old who had mild COVID-19 (a few samples of this study predate the infection). Cell type and time point are not known.

This clonotype was observed a few times. V is TRBV7-9 and J is TRBJ2-1; 8 positions agree with TRBD1. Per germline, CDR1 SEHNR and CDR2 FQNEAQ (reference sequence). The CDR3 contains 14 residues. The ends lost 5 bases at V and 8 bases at J; junction bases unmatched: 8. CDR3 coding DNA: TGTGCCAGCAGCCTCGGGCAGGGGGCTGATGAGCAGTTCTTC. It yields the protein CASSLGQGADEQFF.

There are many counts of this clonotype. The chain uses TRBV7-2 and TRBJ2-3; D gene ambiguous. The CDR3 runs 12 residues. V lost 3 bases and J 2 bases, leaving 3 bases between the germline ends. Germline CDR1 and CDR2: SGHTA and FQGNSA. This chain's CDR3 is CASSFYTDTQYF. The CDR3 DNA reads as TGTGCCAGCAGCTTTTACACAGATACGCAGTATTTT.

The J gene is TRBJ1-6, the V gene TRBV4-1; the D gene is possibly TRBD1 (5 bases). CDR1 is MGHRA, CDR2 YSYEKL, per germline. Trimming took off 4 bases at V and 8 bases at J, with 18 bases between the two ends. CDR3 length: 16 residues. The CDR3 DNA reads TGCGCCAGCAGCCGGGGAACCGGGACGGAGCATTCACCCCTCCACTTT. Translating gives CASSRGTGTEHSPLHF.

This chain joins TRBV5-1 and TRBJ2-5, with D tentatively TRBD1 (5 bases). Trimming removed 3 bases from V and 3 bases from J, with 15 bases in between. This CDR3 contains 15 residues. Per the germline V gene, CDR1 is SGHRS and CDR2 is YFSETQ. CDR3 nucleotide sequence: TGCGCCAGCAGCTCGATGGGGCACTCAGAAGAGACCCAGTACTTC. It yields the protein CASSSMGHSEETQYF.

The CDR3 bases are TGTGCCAGCAGCTTAATAGCGGGGGGGCCAGAGACCCAGTACTTC. Amino acids: CASSLIAGGPETQYF. V gene TRBV7-2 combines with J gene TRBJ2-5; TRBD2 matches at 11 bases. The J segment lost 4 bases and the V segment lost 2 bases, leaving 3 bases of the junction unmatched. This CDR3 has 15 residues. Per germline, CDR1 SGHTA and CDR2 FQGNSA.

The chain uses TRBV9 and TRBJ1-2; unclear D gene. This CDR3 spans 13 amino acids. V lost 0 bases and J 7 bases, leaving 10 bases between the germline ends. Germline V CDR1 and CDR2: SGDLS, YYNGEE. CDR3 amino acids: CASSVEGQGGYTF. Written as DNA, the CDR3 is TGTGCCAGCAGCGTAGAGGGTCAAGGTGGCTACACCTTC.

The sample holds a few counts of this clonotype. The chain is built from TRBV7-8 and TRBJ1-6; no clear D. Between the trimmed V and J ends, which lost 2 bases and 5 bases, there was a span of 7 bases. The CDR3 spans 14 residues. Germline V gene sequence: CDR1 SGHVS, CDR2 FQNEAQ. The CDR3: CASSLLTDNSPLHF. CDR3 DNA sequence: TGTGCCAGCAGCTTATTAACAGATAATTCACCCCTCCACTTT.

This chain uses TRBV20-1 with TRBJ1-1, with a possible D match to TRBD1 (5 bases). CDR3 length: 14 residues. CDR1 is DFQATT, CDR2 SNEGSKA, per germline (reference sequence). V lost 1 base to trimming and J lost 10 bases, with 19 bases between them. The CDR3 DNA follows: TGCAGTGCTAGAGCCTTACCGGGACCCTTGGGAGCTTTCTTT. Translation: CSARALPGPLGAFF.

This clonotype was detected a few times. This chain connects TRBV7-9 to TRBJ2-5, with a weak D call TRBD2 (5 bases). The V gene's germline CDR1 is SEHNR and CDR2 FQNEAQ (reference sequence). This CDR3 has 15 residues. V was clipped by 0 bases and J by 5 bases, with 13 bases between them. The CDR3 coding sequence is TGTGCCAGCAGCTTAGCCTTAGGCGGGCGCGAGACCCAGTACTTC. Its translation: CASSLALGGRETQYF. Using reference TRBV7-9 and TRBJ2-5 for the parts outside the CDR3, the full variable domain is DTGVSQNPRHKITKRGQNVTFRCDPISEHNRLYWYRQTLGQGPEFLTYFQNEAQLEKSRLLSDRFSAERPKGSFSTLEIQRTEQGDSAMYLCASSLALGGRETQYFGPGTRLLVL.

This clonotype has a handful of counts. The chain links TRBV4-3 to TRBJ2-3, with TRBD1 matching 8 bases. V lost 0 bases to trimming and J lost 6 bases; unmatched junction nucleotides: 8. CDR3 size: 16 residues. From germline, CDR1 is LGHNA and CDR2 YSLEER. The CDR3 reads CASSQDRPGGGDTQYF. The CDR3 DNA sequence: TGCGCCAGCAGCCAAGATCGACCAGGGGGCGGGGATACGCAGTATTTT.

The sample holds a few counts of this clonotype. This rearrangement joins TRBV24-1 to TRBJ2-5; D gene unclear. CDR1 is KGHDR, CDR2 SFDVKD, per germline. Trimming took off 2 bases at V and 1 base at J, with 1 base between the two ends. CDR3 length: 12 residues. CDR3 protein: CATSDSQETQYF. CDR3 bases: TGTGCCACCAGTGATTCCCAAGAGACCCAGTACTTC.

This clonotype showed up many times. The chain has TRBV4-2 and TRBJ1-5; unclear D gene. Trimming removed 4 bases from V and 0 bases from J, with 16 bases in between. Looked up from germline, CDR1 is LGHNA and CDR2 is YNFKEQ. CDR3 size: 17 residues. CDR3: CASSPSRSGLSNQPQHF. CDR3 sequence (DNA): TGTGCCAGCAGCCCCTCTCGCTCGGGTCTTAGCAATCAGCCCCAGCATTTT.

This clonotype was recorded a few times. The V call is TRBV7-9, the J call TRBJ2-5; D is perhaps TRBD2 (6 bases). In germline, CDR1 is SEHNR, CDR2 FQNEAQ (reference sequence). V was clipped by 5 bases and J by 4 bases, with 11 bases between them. CDR3 size: 13 residues. The CDR3 nucleotides read TGTGCCAGCAGCACAAACGGGGGAGAGACCCAGTACTTC. This codes for CASSTNGGETQYF. Full variable domain (missing parts from reference TRBV7-9 and TRBJ2-5): DTGVSQNPRHKITKRGQNVTFRCDPISEHNRLYWYRQTLGQGPEFLTYFQNEAQLEKSRLLSDRFSAERPKGSFSTLEIQRTEQGDSAMYLCASSTNGGETQYFGPGTRLLVL.

The chain has TRBV7-2 and TRBJ1-1; no reliable D call. CDR1 is SGHTA and CDR2 is FQGNSA in the germline V gene. Trimming removed 2 bases at V and 4 bases at J, with 17 bases between. The CDR3 contains 16 residues. CDR3 DNA: TGTGCCAGCAGCTTATCGGTCCCGGGTTGGGGCACTGAAGCTTTCTTT. It encodes CASSLSVPGWGTEAFF.

The rearrangement uses TRBV27 and TRBJ2-1, with TRBD2 matching over 9 bases. With V trimmed by 5 bases and J by 4 bases, 9 bases remained unmatched. Germline V gene data show CDR1 as MNHEY and CDR2 as SMNVEV (reference sequence). CDR3 length: 16 amino acids. The CDR3 protein is CASSPLASGVYNEQFF. CDR3 nucleotide sequence: TGTGCCAGCAGTCCCCTGGCTAGCGGGGTATACAATGAGCAGTTCTTC.

The sample holds many counts of this clonotype. J is TRBJ2-7 and V is TRBV7-2; D might be TRBD1 (6 bases). V lost 1 base to trimming and J lost 2 bases, with 15 bases between them. Germline V gene data show CDR1 as SGHTA and CDR2 as FQGNSA. The length of the CDR3 is 16 residues. CDR3 sequence: CASSLGGVAGAYEQYF. The CDR3 coding sequence is TGTGCCAGCAGCTTAGGTGGTGTGGCAGGGGCCTACGAGCAGTACTTC.

This clonotype has more than one count but fewer than ten. The chain recombines TRBV18 with TRBJ2-1; the D gene is possibly TRBD1 (5 bases). This CDR3 is built from 14 residues. Trimming left V 3 bases short and J 4 bases short, with 10 bases between. Germline CDR1 and CDR2: KGHSH and LQKENI. CDR3 nucleotides: TGTGCCAGCTCACCTTCGTCAGGGTACAATGAGCAGTTCTTC. This encodes CASSPSSGYNEQFF.

This clonotype was recorded a few times. This chain connects TRBV11-2 to TRBJ2-3, with 7 bases that match TRBD2. This CDR3 region has 16 residues. The V gene's germline CDR1 is SGHAT and CDR2 FQNNGV. The trim removed 5 bases at V and 2 bases at J, leaving 10 bases unmatched. In DNA, the CDR3 is TGTGCCAGCAGCCTTCCTCCTAGCGGATACACAGATACGCAGTATTTT. Translated: CASSLPPSGYTDTQYF.

This clonotype was detected many times. The rearrangement links TRBV5-4 to TRBJ1-2; tentative D call: TRBD1 (5 bases). Germline-derived CDR1 and CDR2 are SGHNT and YYREEE (reference sequence). Trimming took off 1 base at V and 6 bases at J, with 7 bases between the two ends. CDR3 size: 12 residues. CDR3 region: CASSLTGHGYTF. The CDR3, as DNA: TGTGCCAGCAGCTTGACGGGACATGGCTACACCTTC.

The rearrangement links TRBV7-9 to TRBJ1-6, with D perhaps TRBD1 (6 bases). Germline V gives CDR1 SEHNR, CDR2 FQNEAQ (reference sequence). The ends were cut back, 4 bases at V and 7 bases at J, with 14 bases in the middle. This CDR3 is built from 15 residues. This CDR3 is CASSWSGGTNSPLHF. The CDR3 nucleotides are TGTGCCAGCAGCTGGAGTGGGGGGACAAATTCACCCCTCCACTTT.